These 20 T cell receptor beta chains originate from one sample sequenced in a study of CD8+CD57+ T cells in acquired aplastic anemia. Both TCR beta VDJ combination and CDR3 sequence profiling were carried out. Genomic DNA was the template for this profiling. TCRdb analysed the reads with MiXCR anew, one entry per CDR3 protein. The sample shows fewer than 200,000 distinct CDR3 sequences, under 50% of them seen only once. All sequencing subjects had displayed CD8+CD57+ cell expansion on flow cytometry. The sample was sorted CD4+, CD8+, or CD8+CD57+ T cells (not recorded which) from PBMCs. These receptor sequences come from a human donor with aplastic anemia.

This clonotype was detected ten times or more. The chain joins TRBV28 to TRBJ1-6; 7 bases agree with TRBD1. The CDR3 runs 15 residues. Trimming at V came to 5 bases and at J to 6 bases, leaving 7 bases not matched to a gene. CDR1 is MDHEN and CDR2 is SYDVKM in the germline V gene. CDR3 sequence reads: CASSPRQGANSPLHF. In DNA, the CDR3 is TGTGCCAGCAGTCCTCGACAGGGAGCTAATTCACCCCTCCACTTT.

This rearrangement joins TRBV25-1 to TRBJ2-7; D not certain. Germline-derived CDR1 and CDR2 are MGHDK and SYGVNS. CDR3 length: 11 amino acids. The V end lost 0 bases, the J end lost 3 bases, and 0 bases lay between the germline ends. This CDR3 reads CASSEYYEQYF. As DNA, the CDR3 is TGTGCCAGCAGTGAATACTACGAGCAGTACTTC.

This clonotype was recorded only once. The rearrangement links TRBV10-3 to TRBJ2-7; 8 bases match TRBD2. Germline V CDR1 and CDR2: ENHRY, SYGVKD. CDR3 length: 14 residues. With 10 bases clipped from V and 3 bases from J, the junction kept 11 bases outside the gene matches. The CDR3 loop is CASSPRGGVYEQYF. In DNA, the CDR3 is TGTGCCAGCAGCCCTCGGGGGGGCGTCTACGAGCAGTACTTC.

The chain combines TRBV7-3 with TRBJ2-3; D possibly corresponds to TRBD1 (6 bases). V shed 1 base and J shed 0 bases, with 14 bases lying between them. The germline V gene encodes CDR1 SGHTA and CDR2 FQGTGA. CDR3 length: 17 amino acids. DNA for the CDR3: TGTGCCAGCAGCTTAAGACCTGACAGGTCTAGCACAGATACGCAGTATTTT. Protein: CASSLRPDRSSTDTQYF.

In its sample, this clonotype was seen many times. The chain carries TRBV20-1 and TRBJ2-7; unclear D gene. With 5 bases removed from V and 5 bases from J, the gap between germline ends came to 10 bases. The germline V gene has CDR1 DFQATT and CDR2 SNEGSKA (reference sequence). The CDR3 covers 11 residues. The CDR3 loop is CSASGSDEQYF. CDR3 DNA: TGCAGTGCTTCTGGTTCGGACGAGCAGTACTTC.

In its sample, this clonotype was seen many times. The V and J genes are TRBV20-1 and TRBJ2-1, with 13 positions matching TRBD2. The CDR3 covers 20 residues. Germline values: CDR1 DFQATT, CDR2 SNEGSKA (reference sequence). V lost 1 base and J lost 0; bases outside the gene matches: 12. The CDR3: CSARGQRTSGGSTSYNEQFF. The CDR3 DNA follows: TGCAGTGCTAGAGGGCAGCGGACTAGCGGGGGAAGTACCTCCTACAATGAGCAGTTCTTC.

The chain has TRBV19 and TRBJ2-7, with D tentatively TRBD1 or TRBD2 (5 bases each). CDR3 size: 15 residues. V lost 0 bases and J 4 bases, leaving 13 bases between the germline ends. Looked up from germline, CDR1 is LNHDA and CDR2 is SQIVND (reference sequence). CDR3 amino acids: CASSIEVCEGYEQYF. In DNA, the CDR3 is TGTGCCAGTAGTATAGAGGTCTGCGAGGGGTACGAGCAGTACTTC. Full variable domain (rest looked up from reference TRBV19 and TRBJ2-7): DGGITQSPKYLFRKEGQNVTLSCEQNLNHDAMYWYRQDPGQGLRLIYYSQIVNDFQKGDIAEGYSVSREKKESFPLTVTSAQKNPTAFYLCASSIEVCEGYEQYFGPGTRLTVT.

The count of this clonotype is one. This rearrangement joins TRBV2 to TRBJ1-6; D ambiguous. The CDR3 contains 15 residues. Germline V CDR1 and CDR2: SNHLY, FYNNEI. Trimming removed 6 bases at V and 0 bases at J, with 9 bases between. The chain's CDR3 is CASRVQSSYNSPLHF. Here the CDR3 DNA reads TGTGCCAGCAGGGTTCAGAGCTCCTATAATTCACCCCTCCACTTT.

The CDR3 DNA follows: TGCAGTGCTAGTATCCTAGCGGGGGAGATCAATGAGCAGTTCTTC. As protein: CSASILAGEINEQFF. V is TRBV20-1 and J is TRBJ2-1, with 10 bases identical to TRBD2. The CDR3 has 15 amino acids. Trimming at V came to 3 bases and at J to 6 bases, leaving 8 bases not matched to a gene. Germline V gene lookup returns CDR1 DFQATT and CDR2 SNEGSKA (reference sequence).

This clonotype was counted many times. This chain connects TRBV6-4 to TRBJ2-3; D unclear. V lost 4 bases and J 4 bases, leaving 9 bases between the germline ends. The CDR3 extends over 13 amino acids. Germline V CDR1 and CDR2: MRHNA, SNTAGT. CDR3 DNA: TGTGCCAGCAGTGCTGAACTGCCAGATACGCAGTATTTT. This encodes CASSAELPDTQYF.

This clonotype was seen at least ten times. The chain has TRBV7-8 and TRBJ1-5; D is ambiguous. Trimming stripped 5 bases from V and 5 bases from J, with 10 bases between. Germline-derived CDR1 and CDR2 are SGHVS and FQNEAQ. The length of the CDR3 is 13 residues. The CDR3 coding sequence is TGTGCCAGCAGCCTGCGAACCCATCAGCCCCAGCATTTT. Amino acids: CASSLRTHQPQHF. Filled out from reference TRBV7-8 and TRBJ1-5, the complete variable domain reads GAGVSQSPRYKVAKRGQDVALRCDPISGHVSLFWYQQALGQGPEFLTYFQNEAQLDKSGLPSDRFFAERPEGSVSTLKIQRTQQEDSAVYLCASSLRTHQPQHFGDGTRLSIL.

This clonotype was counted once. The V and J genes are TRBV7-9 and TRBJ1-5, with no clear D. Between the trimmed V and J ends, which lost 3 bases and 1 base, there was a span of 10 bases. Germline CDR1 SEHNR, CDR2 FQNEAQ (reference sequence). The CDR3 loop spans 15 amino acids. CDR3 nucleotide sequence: TGTGCCAGCAGCTTGGGTGGGCACAGCAATCAGCCCCAGCATTTT. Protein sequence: CASSLGGHSNQPQHF.

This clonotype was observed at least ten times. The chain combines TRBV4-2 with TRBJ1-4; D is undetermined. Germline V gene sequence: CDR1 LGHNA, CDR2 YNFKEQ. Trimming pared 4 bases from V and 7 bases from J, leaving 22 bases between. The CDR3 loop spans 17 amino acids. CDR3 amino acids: CASSPTKSSAPGEKLFF. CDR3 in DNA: TGTGCCAGCAGCCCGACTAAATCCTCGGCGCCCGGTGAAAAACTGTTTTTT.

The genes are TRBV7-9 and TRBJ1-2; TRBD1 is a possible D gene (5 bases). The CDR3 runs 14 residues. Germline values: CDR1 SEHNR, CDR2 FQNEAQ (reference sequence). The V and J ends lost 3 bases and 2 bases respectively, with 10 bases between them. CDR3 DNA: TGTGCCAGCAGCTTGCAGGGCACAAACTATGGCTACACCTTC. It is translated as CASSLQGTNYGYTF.

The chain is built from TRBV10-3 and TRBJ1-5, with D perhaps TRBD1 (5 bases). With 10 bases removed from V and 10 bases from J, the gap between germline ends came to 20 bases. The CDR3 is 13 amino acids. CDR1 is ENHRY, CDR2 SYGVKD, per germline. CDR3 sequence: CASTSGLGQPQHF. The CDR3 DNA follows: TGTGCCAGCACGTCAGGGCTGGGTCAACCCCAGCATTTT.

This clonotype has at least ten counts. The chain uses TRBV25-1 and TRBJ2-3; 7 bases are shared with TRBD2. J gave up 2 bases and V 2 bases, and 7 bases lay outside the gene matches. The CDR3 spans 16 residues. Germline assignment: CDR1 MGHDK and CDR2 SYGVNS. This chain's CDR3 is CASSERPAGTTDTQYF. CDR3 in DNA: TGTGCCAGCAGTGAACGTCCAGCGGGGACCACAGATACGCAGTATTTT.

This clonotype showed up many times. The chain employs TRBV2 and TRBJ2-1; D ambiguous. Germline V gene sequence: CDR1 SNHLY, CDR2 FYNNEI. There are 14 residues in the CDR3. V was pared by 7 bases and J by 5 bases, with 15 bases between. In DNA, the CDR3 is TGTGCCAGCACCGGACCCACCCCGGACAATGAGCAGTTCTTC. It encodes CASTGPTPDNEQFF.

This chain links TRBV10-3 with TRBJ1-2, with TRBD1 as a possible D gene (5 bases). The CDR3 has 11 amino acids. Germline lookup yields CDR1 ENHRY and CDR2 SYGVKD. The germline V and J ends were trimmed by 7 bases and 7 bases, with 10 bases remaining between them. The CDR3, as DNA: TGTGCCATCACTGGGGGGATTGGCTACACCTTC. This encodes CAITGGIGYTF.

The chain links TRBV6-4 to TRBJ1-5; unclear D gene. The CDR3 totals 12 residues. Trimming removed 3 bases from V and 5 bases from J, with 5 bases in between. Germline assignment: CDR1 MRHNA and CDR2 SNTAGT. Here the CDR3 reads CASSEVDQPQHF. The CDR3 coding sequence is TGTGCCAGCAGTGAGGTGGATCAGCCCCAGCATTTT.

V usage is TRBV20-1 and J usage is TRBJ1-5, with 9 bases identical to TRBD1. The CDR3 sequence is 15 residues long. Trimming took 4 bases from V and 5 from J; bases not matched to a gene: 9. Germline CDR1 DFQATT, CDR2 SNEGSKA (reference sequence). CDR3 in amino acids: CSAKSGTGNDQPQHF. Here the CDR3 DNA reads TGCAGTGCTAAATCCGGGACAGGGAACGATCAGCCCCAGCATTTT.